This T cell receptor (beta chain) appears in the sequencing data of a study of T cells expressing NK-cell markers. Study in general: The eight sequenced donors comprised seven who were HCMV-seropositive and one who was seronegative.

Per germline, CDR1 LNHNV and CDR2 YYDKDF (reference sequence). The CDR3 loop spans 15 amino acids. A 5'RACE template switching approach incorporating UMIs was used to make TCR beta cDNA. For each CDR3 protein, TCRdb gives one entry from its re-call of the 5' RACE reads, without DNA. The sample's table shows 440,000 or so distinct CDR3 sequences. This sequence was found in a woman between 18 and 70 years old in good health. The rearrangement links TRBV15 to TRBJ2-1; TCRdb lists TRBD1, though no DNA is available to test this call. Sequences were obtained from blood T cells: a sorted CD56 or NKG2C T cell subset, CD4+ or CD8+ T cells, or bulk PBMC T cells (not recorded which). The CDR3 sequence is CATSGRGVLVDEQFF.